Here is one TCR beta chain with its context. Its specificity is not known. CDR1 is SNHLY and CDR2 is FYNNEI in the germline V gene. The V end lost 9 bases, the J end lost 2 bases, and 14 bases lay between the germline ends. The CDR3 spans 14 residues. Some clones are missing from TCRdb's copy, which holds only in-frame ones; the method was immunoSEQ multiplex PCR. The table shows 35,000 to 45,000 clones, with 80% occurring only once. This entry comes from a study of T cell responses to AZD1222 COVID-19 vaccine. General study points: It should be noted that donors were predominantly white British and more often female, and clonal diversity was possibly underestimated.

The sequence was obtained from an adult in good health. The chain combines TRBV2 with TRBJ1-5, with a weak D call TRBD1 (5 bases). This specimen was peripheral blood, taken on day 0 of AZD1222 vaccination. CDR3 residues: CASRAQGGNQPQHF. In nucleotides, the CDR3 is TGTGCCAGTAGGGCCCAGGGCGGCAATCAGCCCCAGCATTTT.